These T cell receptor beta chains were read from a single sample in a study of CD8+ T cells in alopecia areata. Assay used: immunoSEQ multiplex PCR; TCRdb lists only in-frame clones, some missing. The repertoire consists of approximately 210,000 clones, with about three fifths occurring once and the leading ten covering 1.3%. The source material was CD4+ T cells sorted from blood, sampled at week 49, from a patient treated with tofacitinib. Source of these receptors: a human donor with alopecia areata. CDR3s include the opening cysteine and the closing phenylalanine or tryptophan. Each record gives: clone size, J gene, V gene, D gene, CDR3 DNA, CDR3 protein. D genes are given only for firm matches. Not every row has a clone size; where given, it reads once, few, many or a size class.

clone size: .; J gene: TRBJ2-7; V gene: TRBV27; D gene: .; CDR3 DNA: TGTGCCAGCAGTTTGGGCTACGAGCAGTACTTC; CDR3 protein: CASSLGYEQYF
clone size: .; J gene: TRBJ1-1; V gene: TRBV29-1; D gene: .; CDR3 DNA: TGCAGCGTTGGGTGGCAGAAGGGAAAAGCTTTCTTT; CDR3 protein: CSVGWQKGKAFF
clone size: once; J gene: TRBJ1-1; V gene: TRBV29-1; D gene: .; CDR3 DNA: TGCAGCGTTGAAGGGGCCTCGGGTACTGAAGCTTTCTTT; CDR3 protein: CSVEGASGTEAFF
clone size: .; J gene: TRBJ1-5; V gene: TRBV5-6; D gene: .; CDR3 DNA: TGTGCCAGCAGCTTTGGGACGGAGTATAGCAATCAGCCCCAGCATTTT; CDR3 protein: CASSFGTEYSNQPQHF
clone size: .; J gene: TRBJ1-5; V gene: TRBV15; D gene: TRBD1; CDR3 DNA: TGTGCCACCAGCAGAGCCCGTCCGGGACAGATCGATCAGCCCCAGCATTTT; CDR3 protein: CATSRARPGQIDQPQHF
clone size: few; J gene: TRBJ2-5; V gene: TRBV4-3; D gene: .; CDR3 DNA: TGCGCCAGCAGCCAAACGACTAGTACGGAGACCCAGTACTTC; CDR3 protein: CASSQTTSTETQYF
clone size: .; J gene: TRBJ1-1; V gene: TRBV29-1; D gene: .; CDR3 DNA: TGCAGCGTCATACTATCAGGGAACACTGAAGCTTTCTTT; CDR3 protein: CSVILSGNTEAFF
clone size: .; J gene: TRBJ2-2; V gene: TRBV29-1; D gene: .; CDR3 DNA: TGCAGCGTTGTTGAAAAACCGACCGGGGAGCTGTTTTTT; CDR3 protein: CSVVEKPTGELFF
clone size: .; J gene: TRBJ2-3; V gene: TRBV30; D gene: .; CDR3 DNA: TGTGCCTGGAGCGTGGGTCACGCGGGGTCTGGGGATACGCAGTATTTT; CDR3 protein: CAWSVGHAGSGDTQYF
clone size: .; J gene: TRBJ1-3; V gene: TRBV15; D gene: .; CDR3 DNA: TGTGCCACCAGCAGAGACCGCAACTCTGGAAACACCATATATTTT; CDR3 protein: CATSRDRNSGNTIYF
clone size: few; J gene: TRBJ2-7; V gene: TRBV27; D gene: .; CDR3 DNA: TGTGCCAGCAGTTTAGGGACCAACTACGAGCAGTACTTC; CDR3 protein: CASSLGTNYEQYF
clone size: once; J gene: TRBJ1-2; V gene: TRBV4-1; D gene: TRBD1; CDR3 DNA: TGCGCCAGCAGCCAAGAAACTGACAGGGGGCACGGCTACACCTTC; CDR3 protein: CASSQETDRGHGYTF
clone size: .; J gene: TRBJ1-2; V gene: TRBV19; D gene: TRBD1; CDR3 DNA: TGTGCCAGTAGTAGGAGGGGGCGCGACTATGGCTACACCTTC; CDR3 protein: CASSRRGRDYGYTF
clone size: few; J gene: TRBJ1-3; V gene: TRBV4-3; D gene: .; CDR3 DNA: TGCGCCAGCAGCCAAGTTAGTCAGGGCGGAAACACCATATATTTT; CDR3 protein: CASSQVSQGGNTIYF
clone size: .; J gene: TRBJ2-7; V gene: TRBV5-6; D gene: .; CDR3 DNA: TGTGCCAGCAGCTTGCAGCGGCGGGTTTGGTACGAGCAGTACTTC; CDR3 protein: CASSLQRRVWYEQYF
clone size: .; J gene: TRBJ1-4; V gene: TRBV2; D gene: .; CDR3 DNA: TGTGCCAGCAGTGAAGCCGGACAGTCTGAAAAACTGTTTTTT; CDR3 protein: CASSEAGQSEKLFF
clone size: .; J gene: TRBJ1-1; V gene: TRBV9; D gene: .; CDR3 DNA: TGTGCCAGCAGCGTACGGGCAGATACTGAAGCTTTCTTT; CDR3 protein: CASSVRADTEAFF
clone size: once; J gene: TRBJ1-1; V gene: TRBV30; D gene: .; CDR3 DNA: TGTGCCTGGAGTGTCAGTCCTGAAGCTTTCTTT; CDR3 protein: CAWSVSPEAFF
clone size: many; J gene: TRBJ2-6; V gene: TRBV2; D gene: .; CDR3 DNA: TGTGCCAGCAAAAGCTCTGGGGCCAACGTCCTGACTTTC; CDR3 protein: CASKSSGANVLTF
clone size: .; J gene: TRBJ2-3; V gene: TRBV19; D gene: TRBD2; CDR3 DNA: TGTGCCAGTAGTATCAGTAGCGGGGGGGCTGGCACAGATACGCAGTATTTT; CDR3 protein: CASSISSGGAGTDTQYF
clone size: few; J gene: TRBJ2-3; V gene: TRBV30; D gene: TRBD2; CDR3 DNA: TGTGCCTGGAGTGCAGAGCTAGCGGGGGCCAATACGCAGTATTTT; CDR3 protein: CAWSAELAGANTQYF
clone size: few; J gene: TRBJ1-5; V gene: TRBV5-6; D gene: .; CDR3 DNA: TGTGCCAGCAGCGAAGGATACAATCAGCCCCAGCATTTT; CDR3 protein: CASSEGYNQPQHF
clone size: .; J gene: TRBJ2-3; V gene: TRBV1; D gene: .; CDR3 DNA: TGCACCAGCAGCCAAGGATGTAGCCGGGGTCACCTCACAGATACGCAGTATTTT; CDR3 protein: CTSSQGCSRGHLTDTQYF
clone size: once; J gene: TRBJ2-7; V gene: TRBV5-1; D gene: TRBD1; CDR3 DNA: TGCGCCAGCAGAAGTAACAGGGGCTACTCCTACGAGCAGTACTTC; CDR3 protein: CASRSNRGYSYEQYF
clone size: .; J gene: TRBJ2-7; V gene: TRBV2; D gene: .; CDR3 DNA: TGTGCCAGCAGCGAACGGCCCCAGACTGGATGGGGAGACTACGAGCAGTACTTC; CDR3 protein: CASSERPQTGWGDYEQYF
clone size: .; J gene: TRBJ2-1; V gene: TRBV7-6; D gene: TRBD2; CDR3 DNA: TGTGCCAGCAGCTTAGTTCCGGGGGGAGGCAATGAGCAGTTCTTC; CDR3 protein: CASSLVPGGGNEQFF
clone size: .; J gene: TRBJ2-7; V gene: TRBV25-1; D gene: TRBD1; CDR3 DNA: TGTGCCAGCAGTAGTAGTAGGGACAGCGAGCAGTACTTC; CDR3 protein: CASSSSRDSEQYF
clone size: few; J gene: TRBJ2-7; V gene: TRBV19; D gene: TRBD1; CDR3 DNA: TGTGCCAGTAGTCTTACCGGGACAGGTCCCTACGAGCAGTACTTC; CDR3 protein: CASSLTGTGPYEQYF
clone size: few; J gene: TRBJ2-7; V gene: TRBV9; D gene: .; CDR3 DNA: TGTGCCAGCAGCCTCACAGCAGATTTCTACGAGCAGTACTTC; CDR3 protein: CASSLTADFYEQYF
clone size: few; J gene: TRBJ1-5; V gene: TRBV11-2; D gene: .; CDR3 DNA: TGTGCCAGCAGCCCCTACCCTGATCAGCCCCAGCATTTT; CDR3 protein: CASSPYPDQPQHF
clone size: .; J gene: TRBJ2-4; V gene: TRBV4-1; D gene: TRBD2; CDR3 DNA: TGCGCCAGCAGCCAAGCCGGGGCTGGGAGGGGTAGCATTCAGTACTTC; CDR3 protein: CASSQAGAGRGSIQYF
clone size: .; J gene: TRBJ2-1; V gene: TRBV7-2; D gene: .; CDR3 DNA: TGTGCCAGCAGCTCCCCGCGAGGAAACAATGAGCAGTTCTTC; CDR3 protein: CASSSPRGNNEQFF
clone size: .; J gene: TRBJ1-2; V gene: TRBV28; D gene: TRBD1; CDR3 DNA: TGTGCCAGCAGTCCGGGACAGAGATCCTATGGCTACACCTTC; CDR3 protein: CASSPGQRSYGYTF
clone size: .; J gene: TRBJ2-5; V gene: TRBV6-6; D gene: .; CDR3 DNA: TGTGCCAGCAGTTACGGGAATCCGGAGACCCAGTACTTC; CDR3 protein: CASSYGNPETQYF
clone size: .; J gene: TRBJ1-1; V gene: TRBV5-6; D gene: TRBD1; CDR3 DNA: TGTGCCAGCAGTGCTCGGGACAGACAGACTGAAGCTTTCTTT; CDR3 protein: CASSARDRQTEAFF
clone size: .; J gene: TRBJ2-5; V gene: TRBV7-3; D gene: .; CDR3 DNA: TGTGCCAGCAGCTTAACGCCCCTTGAGACCCAGTACTTC; CDR3 protein: CASSLTPLETQYF
clone size: once; J gene: TRBJ1-2; V gene: TRBV30; D gene: .; CDR3 DNA: TGTGCCTGGAGTGATACAGGGCCCCATGGCTACACCTTC; CDR3 protein: CAWSDTGPHGYTF
clone size: few; J gene: TRBJ2-6; V gene: TRBV6-1; D gene: .; CDR3 DNA: TGTGCCAGCAGTGAAGCGAGCTCTGGGGCCAACGTCCTGACTTTC; CDR3 protein: CASSEASSGANVLTF
clone size: once; J gene: TRBJ1-5; V gene: TRBV2; D gene: .; CDR3 DNA: TGTGCCAGCAGTGACAGCTCCAGCAATCAGCCCCAGCATTTT; CDR3 protein: CASSDSSSNQPQHF
clone size: once; J gene: TRBJ2-1; V gene: TRBV29-1; D gene: TRBD1; CDR3 DNA: TGCAGCGCCTACAGGGGGAATGAGCAGTTCTTC; CDR3 protein: CSAYRGNEQFF
clone size: .; J gene: TRBJ1-1; V gene: TRBV27; D gene: .; CDR3 DNA: TGTGCCAGCAGTTTTGACGGGGAGAGGACTGAAGCTTTCTTT; CDR3 protein: CASSFDGERTEAFF
clone size: .; J gene: TRBJ2-5; V gene: TRBV25-1; D gene: .; CDR3 DNA: TGTGCCAGCAGTGAGCTGACGGCCCCTGACCAAGAGACCCAGTACTTC; CDR3 protein: CASSELTAPDQETQYF
clone size: .; J gene: TRBJ2-5; V gene: TRBV4-1; D gene: .; CDR3 DNA: TGCGCCAGCAGCCAAGAGGCTACCTTGTACCAAGAGACCCAGTACTTC; CDR3 protein: CASSQEATLYQETQYF
clone size: .; J gene: TRBJ2-2; V gene: TRBV29-1; D gene: .; CDR3 DNA: TGCAGCGTTCGCGTTAGCGGGGAGCTGTTTTTT; CDR3 protein: CSVRVSGELFF
clone size: few; J gene: TRBJ2-3; V gene: TRBV7-2; D gene: .; CDR3 DNA: TGTGCCAGCAGCTTAGACAGTGGCACAGATACGCAGTATTTT; CDR3 protein: CASSLDSGTDTQYF
clone size: .; J gene: TRBJ1-1; V gene: TRBV20-1; D gene: .; CDR3 DNA: TGCAGTGCTACCAAGACAGGTGAAGCTTTCTTT; CDR3 protein: CSATKTGEAFF
clone size: once; J gene: TRBJ2-3; V gene: TRBV30; D gene: .; CDR3 DNA: TGTGCCTGGAGTAAGGCGGGGGCCACAGATACGCAGTATTTT; CDR3 protein: CAWSKAGATDTQYF
clone size: .; J gene: TRBJ1-2; V gene: TRBV7-2; D gene: .; CDR3 DNA: TGTGCCAGCAGCTTAGGTCTCTATGGCTACACCTTC; CDR3 protein: CASSLGLYGYTF
clone size: once; J gene: TRBJ2-5; V gene: TRBV5-6; D gene: TRBD1; CDR3 DNA: TGTGCCAGCAGCTTCCGGGACAGCGACTACCAAGAGACCCAGTACTTC; CDR3 protein: CASSFRDSDYQETQYF
clone size: .; J gene: TRBJ1-1; V gene: TRBV6-5; D gene: .; CDR3 DNA: TGTGCCAGCAGTGAAACCCGGGGCACTGAAGCTTTCTTT; CDR3 protein: CASSETRGTEAFF
clone size: .; J gene: TRBJ1-2; V gene: TRBV20-1; D gene: .; CDR3 DNA: TGCAGTTCTCACAGGGACGGCTACACCTTC; CDR3 protein: CSSHRDGYTF
clone size: .; J gene: TRBJ2-2; V gene: TRBV7-3; D gene: TRBD2; CDR3 DNA: TGTGCCAGCAGCAGCGGGACCCTTACGGGGGAGCTGTTTTTT; CDR3 protein: CASSSGTLTGELFF
clone size: few; J gene: TRBJ1-6; V gene: TRBV2; D gene: TRBD1; CDR3 DNA: TGTGCCAGCAGAGAACAGGGGGCGCGTTCACCCCTCCACTTT; CDR3 protein: CASREQGARSPLHF
clone size: .; J gene: TRBJ2-4; V gene: TRBV6-1; D gene: .; CDR3 DNA: TGTGCCAGCAGTGAAGGCGCGGGCGGGAACATTCAGTACTTC; CDR3 protein: CASSEGAGGNIQYF
clone size: few; J gene: TRBJ1-5; V gene: TRBV29-1; D gene: TRBD1; CDR3 DNA: TGCAGCGTTACGACAGGGGCTATCAATCAGCCCCAGCATTTT; CDR3 protein: CSVTTGAINQPQHF
clone size: .; J gene: TRBJ1-2; V gene: TRBV29-1; D gene: .; CDR3 DNA: TGCAGCGTCCAGAGGACCGCTGGCTACACCTTC; CDR3 protein: CSVQRTAGYTF
clone size: few; J gene: TRBJ1-4; V gene: TRBV2; D gene: .; CDR3 DNA: TGTGCCAGCATCAAAGATAGGGGGAAACTGTTTTTT; CDR3 protein: CASIKDRGKLFF
clone size: .; J gene: TRBJ1-6; V gene: TRBV7-9; D gene: TRBD1; CDR3 DNA: TGTGCCAGCAGCTTAGTGGGCTGGGACAGACCAAGTCCTTCACCCCTCCACTTT; CDR3 protein: CASSLVGWDRPSPSPLHF
clone size: .; J gene: TRBJ2-1; V gene: TRBV30; D gene: .; CDR3 DNA: TGTGCCTGGAGTTCCGGGGGCAATGAGCAGTTCTTC; CDR3 protein: CAWSSGGNEQFF
clone size: few; J gene: TRBJ1-1; V gene: TRBV7-2; D gene: TRBD1; CDR3 DNA: TGTGCCAGCAGCAAGGGGGCATCCCGCCAAAACACTGAAGCTTTCTTT; CDR3 protein: CASSKGASRQNTEAFF